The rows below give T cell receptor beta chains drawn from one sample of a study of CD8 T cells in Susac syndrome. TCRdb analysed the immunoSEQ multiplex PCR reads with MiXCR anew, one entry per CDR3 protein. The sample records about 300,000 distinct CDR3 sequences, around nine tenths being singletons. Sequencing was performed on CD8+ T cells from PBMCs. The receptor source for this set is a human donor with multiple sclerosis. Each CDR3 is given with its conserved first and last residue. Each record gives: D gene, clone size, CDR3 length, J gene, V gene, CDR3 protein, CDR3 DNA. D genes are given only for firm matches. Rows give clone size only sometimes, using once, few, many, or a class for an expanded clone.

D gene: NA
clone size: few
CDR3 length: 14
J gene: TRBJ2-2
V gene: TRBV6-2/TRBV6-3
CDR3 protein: CASSVSTDTGELFF
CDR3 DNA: TGTGCCAGCAGTGTATCGACGGACACCGGGGAGCTGTTTTTT

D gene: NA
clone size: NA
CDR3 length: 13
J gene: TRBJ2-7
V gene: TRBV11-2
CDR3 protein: CASTSGASYEQYF
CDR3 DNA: TGTGCCAGCACAAGCGGAGCCTCCTACGAGCAGTACTTC

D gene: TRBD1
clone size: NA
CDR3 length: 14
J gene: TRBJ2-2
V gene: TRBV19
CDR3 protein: CARLQGAGAGELFF
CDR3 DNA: TGTGCCAGACTACAGGGGGCTGGGGCCGGGGAGCTGTTTTTT

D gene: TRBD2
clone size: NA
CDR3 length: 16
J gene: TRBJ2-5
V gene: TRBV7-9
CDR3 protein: CASSGTSGASSVAQYF
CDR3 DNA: TGTGCCTCGTCTGGGACTAGCGGGGCCTCATCAGTGGCCCAGTACTTC

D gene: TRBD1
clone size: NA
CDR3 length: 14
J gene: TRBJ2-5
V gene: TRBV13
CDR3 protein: CASSLRGQQETQYF
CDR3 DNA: TGTGCCAGCAGCTTAAGGGGACAGCAAGAGACCCAGTACTTC

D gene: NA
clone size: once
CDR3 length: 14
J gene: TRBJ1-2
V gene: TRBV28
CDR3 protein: CASSFPEGPYGYTF
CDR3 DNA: TGTGCCAGCAGTTTCCCGGAGGGGCCCTATGGCTACACCTTC

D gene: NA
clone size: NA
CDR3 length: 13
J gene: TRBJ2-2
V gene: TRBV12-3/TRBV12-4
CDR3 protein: CASSLSRSSELFF
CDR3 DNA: TGTGCCAGCAGTTTATCCCGTTCCTCGGAGCTGTTTTTT

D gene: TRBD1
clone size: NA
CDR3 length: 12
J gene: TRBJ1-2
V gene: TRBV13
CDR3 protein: CASSEQGNGYTF
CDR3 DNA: TGTGCCAGCAGCGAACAGGGGAATGGCTACACCTTC

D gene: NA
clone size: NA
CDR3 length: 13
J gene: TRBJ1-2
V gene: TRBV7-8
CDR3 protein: CASSYRDLYGYTF
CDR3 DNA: TGTGCCAGCAGTTACAGGGACCTCTATGGCTACACCTTC

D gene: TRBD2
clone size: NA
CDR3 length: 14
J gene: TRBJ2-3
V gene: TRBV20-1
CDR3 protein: CSAKAGGPTDTQYF
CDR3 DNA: TGCAGTGCCAAAGCGGGAGGGCCGACAGATACGCAGTATTTT

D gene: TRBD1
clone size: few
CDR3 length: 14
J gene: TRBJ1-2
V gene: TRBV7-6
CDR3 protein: CASSAGQGSYGYTF
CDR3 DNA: TGTGCCAGCAGCGCCGGACAGGGGAGCTATGGCTACACCTTC

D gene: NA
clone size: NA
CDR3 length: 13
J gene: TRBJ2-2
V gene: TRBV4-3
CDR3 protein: CASSQLLWRELFF
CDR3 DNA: TGCGCCAGCAGCCAACTCCTCTGGAGGGAGCTGTTTTTT

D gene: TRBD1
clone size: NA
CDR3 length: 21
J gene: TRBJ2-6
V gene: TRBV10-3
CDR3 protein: CATLTKPTRDRDPSGANVLTF
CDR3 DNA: TGTGCCACGCTCACGAAGCCTACGAGGGACAGGGATCCTTCTGGGGCCAACGTCCTGACTTTC

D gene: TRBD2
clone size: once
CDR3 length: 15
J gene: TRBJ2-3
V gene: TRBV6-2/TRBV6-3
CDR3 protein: CASSYRRLAADTQYF
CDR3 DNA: TGTGCCAGCAGTTACCGGAGACTAGCGGCCGATACGCAGTATTTT

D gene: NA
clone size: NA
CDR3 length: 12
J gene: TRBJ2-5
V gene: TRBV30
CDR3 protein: CGGDSIQETQYF
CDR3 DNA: TGTGGTGGGGATTCGATTCAAGAGACCCAGTACTTC

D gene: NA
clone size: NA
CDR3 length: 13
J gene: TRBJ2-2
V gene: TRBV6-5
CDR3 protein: CASSYRGPGELFF
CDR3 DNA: TGTGCCAGCAGTTACAGGGGACCCGGGGAGCTGTTTTTT

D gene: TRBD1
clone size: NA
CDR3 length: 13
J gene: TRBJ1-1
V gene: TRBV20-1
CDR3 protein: CSVTRDRDTEAFF
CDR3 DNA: TGCAGTGTCACCCGGGACAGGGACACTGAAGCTTTCTTT

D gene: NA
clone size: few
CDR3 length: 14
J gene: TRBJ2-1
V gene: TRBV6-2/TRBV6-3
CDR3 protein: CASTEGSEGNEQFF
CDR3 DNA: TGTGCCAGCACCGAAGGCTCTGAGGGCAATGAGCAGTTCTTC

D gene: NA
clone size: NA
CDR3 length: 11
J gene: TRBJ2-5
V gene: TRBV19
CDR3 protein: CASIGEETQYF
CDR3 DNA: TGTGCCAGTATCGGGGAAGAGACCCAGTACTTC

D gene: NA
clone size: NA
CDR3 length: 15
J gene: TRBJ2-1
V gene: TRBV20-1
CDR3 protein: CSARDPGVNYNEQFF
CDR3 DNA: TGCAGTGCTAGAGACCCGGGAGTTAACTACAATGAGCAGTTCTTC

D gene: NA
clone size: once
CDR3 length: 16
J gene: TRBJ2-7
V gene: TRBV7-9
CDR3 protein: CASSLAPGRGSYEQYF
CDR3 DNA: TGTGCCAGCAGCTTAGCCCCCGGGAGAGGGTCCTACGAGCAGTACTTC

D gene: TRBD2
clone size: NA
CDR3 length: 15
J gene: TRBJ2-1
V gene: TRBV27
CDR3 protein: CASSSGLAHYNEQFF
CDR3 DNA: TGTGCCAGCAGTTCCGGACTAGCGCATTACAATGAGCAGTTCTTC

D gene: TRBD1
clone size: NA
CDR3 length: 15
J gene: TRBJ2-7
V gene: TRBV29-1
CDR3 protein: CSVEDWTGHSYEQYF
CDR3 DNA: TGCAGCGTTGAAGACTGGACAGGCCACTCCTACGAGCAGTACTTC

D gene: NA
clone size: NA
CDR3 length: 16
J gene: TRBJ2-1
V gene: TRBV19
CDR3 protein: CASSIGLRARYNEQFF
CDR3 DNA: TGTGCCAGTAGTATTGGTTTGCGGGCCAGGTACAATGAGCAGTTCTTC

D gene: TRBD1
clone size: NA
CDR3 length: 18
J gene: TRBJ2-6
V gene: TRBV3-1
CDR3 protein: CASSLAGTGPSGANVLTF
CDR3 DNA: TGTGCCAGCAGCCTGGCCGGGACAGGGCCCTCTGGGGCCAACGTCCTGACTTTC

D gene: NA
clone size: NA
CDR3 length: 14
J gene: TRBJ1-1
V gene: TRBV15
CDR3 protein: CATSEGGGGTEAFF
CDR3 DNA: TGTGCCACCAGCGAGGGCGGCGGAGGCACTGAAGCTTTCTTT